The present T cell receptor (beta chain) was sequenced within a study of T-cell reconstitution after alpha-beta-depleted transplantation in children. The study's findings and limits: Some patients' high day-60 TCRbeta diversity was traced to surviving recipient T cells and thymic progenitors. Hyperexpanded clones declined; after one year, newly produced T cells mostly supplied diversity.

Unique molecular identifiers were built into the TCRbeta library. A single record per CDR3 protein comes from TCRdb applying MiXCR to the PCR reads. The sample gives around 580,000 distinct CDR3 sequences, roughly 30% of which show up once; around a third is in the top ten. This clonotype was observed a handful of times. Its antigen is still unknown. V lost 0 bases, J lost 6 bases, and 11 bases lay in between. The CDR3 loop spans 15 amino acids. Per the germline V gene, CDR1 is MGHRA and CDR2 is YSYEKL. The gene calls are TRBV4-1 and TRBJ2-2, with a tentative D call TRBD2 (5 bases). Material: PBMCs, obtained before TCRalphabeta/CD19-depleted stem cell transplant. This TCR came from a boy less than two years old with Wiskott-Aldrich syndrome, due to receive a stem cell transplant. The CDR3 loop reads CASSQEPGVPGELFF. The CDR3 region has the DNA TGCGCCAGCAGCCAAGAGCCCGGGGTCCCCGGGGAGCTGTTTTTT.